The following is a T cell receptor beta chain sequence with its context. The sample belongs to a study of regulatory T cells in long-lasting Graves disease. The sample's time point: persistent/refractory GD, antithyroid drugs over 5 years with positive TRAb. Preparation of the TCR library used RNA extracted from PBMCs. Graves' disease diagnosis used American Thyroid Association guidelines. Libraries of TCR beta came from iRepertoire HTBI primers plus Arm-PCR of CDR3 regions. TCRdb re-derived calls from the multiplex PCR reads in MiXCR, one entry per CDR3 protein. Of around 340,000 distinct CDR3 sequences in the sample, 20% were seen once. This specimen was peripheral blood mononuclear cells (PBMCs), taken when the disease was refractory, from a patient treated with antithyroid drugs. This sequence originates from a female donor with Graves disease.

The CDR3 region has the DNA TGTGCCAGCAGCCGACCCCGGACAGCGATTAACTATGGCTACACCTTC. This encodes CASSRPRTAINYGYTF. The V call is TRBV7-3, the J call TRBJ1-2; D might be TRBD1 (6 bases). This CDR3 is built from 16 residues. V was clipped by 5 bases and J by 1 base, with 17 bases between them. Germline V gives CDR1 SGHTA, CDR2 FQGTGA.